The clone carrying this T cell receptor (beta chain) was seen repeatedly, ten times or more. The sample originates from a study of T-cell reconstitution after alpha-beta-depleted transplantation in children. The CDR3 has 17 amino acids. Germline V CDR1 and CDR2: ENHRY, SYGVKD. V trimming: 6 bases; J trimming: 8 bases; junction bases outside the gene matches: 10. Unique molecular identifiers featured in how the TCRbeta library was prepared. One entry per CDR3 protein results from TCRdb running MiXCR on the PCR reads. Here the sample spans fewer than 550,000 distinct CDR3 sequences, around 16% being singletons.

The rearrangement links TRBV10-3 to TRBJ2-1; 16 bases fit TRBD2. This TCR derives from a boy under two years old who had a stem cell transplant for Wiskott-Aldrich syndrome, so the T cells may come from the graft donor. The input for sequencing was PBMCs, mostly from graft donor cells, taken 360 days after TCRalphabeta/CD19-depleted stem cell transplant. The CDR3, as DNA: TGTGCCATCAGCGAAAATCCCGGGACTAGCGGGGGGGATGAGCAGTTCTTC. This sequence encodes CAISENPGTSGGDEQFF.